A single sample is the source of the 15 T cell receptor beta chains below, sequenced in a study of T-cell memory formation after mild COVID-19. In TCRdb, the 5' RACE reads were re-called with MiXCR into one record per CDR3 protein. The table includes roughly 600,000 distinct CDR3 sequences, about a sixth detected once. Sequencing was performed on PBMCs or a T cell subset sorted from them (not recorded which). These receptors originate from an adult woman who had mild COVID-19 (a few samples of this study predate the infection). Cell type and time point are not known.

The chain links TRBV5-1 to TRBJ2-3, with a tentative D call TRBD1 (6 bases). CDR1 and CDR2 (germline): SGHRS, YFSETQ. V was clipped by 3 bases and J by 0 bases, with 14 bases between them. The CDR3 is 16 amino acids. CDR3 in amino acids: CASSSTGHSSTDTQYF. DNA of the CDR3: TGCGCCAGCAGCTCGACAGGACACTCTAGCACAGATACGCAGTATTTT. Combining the CDR3 with reference TRBV5-1 and TRBJ2-3 gives the whole variable domain KAGVTQTPRYLIKTRGQQVTLSCSPISGHRSVSWYQQTPGQGLQFLFEYFSETQRNKGNFPGRFSGRQFSNSRSEMNVSTLELGDSALYLCASSSTGHSSTDTQYFGPGTRLTVL.

This clonotype was observed a handful of times. J is TRBJ2-7 and V is TRBV9; 7 bases agree with TRBD2. The CDR3 extends over 20 amino acids. The junction had 21 bases not matched to a gene; V was cut back by 0 bases and J by 3 bases. Germline CDR1 is SGDLS and CDR2 is YYNGEE. In DNA form, the CDR3 reads TGTGCCAGCAGCGTAGCTGAGAGGGGAGGGTGGGGTCTTCCTAGCTACGAGCAGTACTTC. It yields the protein CASSVAERGGWGLPSYEQYF.

This clonotype turned up a few times. The chain is built from TRBV9 and TRBJ2-3; the D gene is possibly TRBD2 (5 bases). The ends were cut back, 3 bases at V and 2 bases at J, with 7 bases in the middle. This CDR3 contains 13 residues. Germline V gene sequence: CDR1 SGDLS, CDR2 YYNGEE. CDR3 coding DNA: TGTGCCAGCAGCGGAGGACTCACAGATACGCAGTATTTT. As protein: CASSGGLTDTQYF.

The rearrangement links TRBV19 to TRBJ1-2; D perhaps matches TRBD1 (5 bases). This CDR3 has 13 amino acids. Germline CDR1 is LNHDA and CDR2 is SQIVND (reference sequence). V dropped 3 bases and J dropped 6 bases, with 11 bases sitting between them. CDR3: CASSMGRVDGYTF. In DNA, the CDR3 is TGTGCCAGTAGTATGGGCAGGGTTGATGGCTACACCTTC.

Ten or more counts support this clonotype. This rearrangement joins TRBV12-3 or TRBV12-4 to TRBJ1-1; TRBD1 might be the D (6 bases). This CDR3 contains 14 residues. Trimming took 6 bases from V and 5 from J, leaving 16 bases between them. The DNA for the CDR3 is TGTGCCAGCAGCACGCTAGGGGGGTTAACTGAAGCTTTCTTT. Translating gives CASSTLGGLTEAFF.

In this sample, this clonotype turned up a few times. The chain joins TRBV7-9 to TRBJ2-5, with a weak D call TRBD1 (6 bases). Trimming took off 4 bases at V and 1 base at J, with 16 bases between the two ends. CDR1 and CDR2 (germline): SEHNR, FQNEAQ (reference sequence). The CDR3 covers 16 residues. The CDR3 region has the DNA TGTGCCAGCAGCTCACCCGGGACACCGATCCAAGAGACCCAGTACTTC. Amino acids: CASSSPGTPIQETQYF.

This clonotype was seen a handful of times. This chain connects TRBV12-3 or TRBV12-4 to TRBJ2-6, with 8 bases fitting TRBD1. CDR3 length: 18 residues. Trimming took 5 bases from V and 2 from J; bases not matched to a gene: 11. The CDR3 sequence: CASSGAGGQGPGANVLTF. For the CDR3, the DNA is TGTGCCAGCAGTGGAGCAGGGGGCCAGGGCCCTGGGGCCAACGTCCTGACTTTC.

There are a few counts of this clonotype. The V gene is TRBV3-1, the J gene TRBJ2-3; D is ambiguous. Germline V gene sequence: CDR1 LGHDT, CDR2 YNNKEL (reference sequence). The CDR3 has 15 amino acids. Trimming cost V 6 bases and J 5 bases, with 18 bases left between them. The CDR3 sequence: CASSHTSLDRDTQYF. CDR3 sequence (DNA): TGTGCCAGCAGTCACACCTCCTTGGATAGAGATACGCAGTATTTT.

This clonotype was observed a single time. The genes are TRBV19 and TRBJ2-3; D gene ambiguous. V lost 5 bases, J lost 3 bases, and 12 bases lay in between. There are 14 residues in the CDR3. CDR1 LNHDA and CDR2 SQIVND come from the germline V gene (reference sequence). The CDR3 DNA reads as TGTGCCAGTAGTGTACTACGGGTGACAGATACGCAGTATTTT. This encodes CASSVLRVTDTQYF.

This clonotype has a handful of counts. The rearrangement links TRBV7-6 to TRBJ2-1; unclear D gene. V was clipped by 5 bases and J by 7 bases, with 27 bases between them. The CDR3 sequence is 18 residues long. CDR1 is SGHVS, CDR2 FNYEAQ, per germline. The DNA of the CDR3 is TGTGCCAGCAGCCCTGGGGTAGGCCCGTCATCCCCCGTAAATGAGCAGTTCTTC. Translation gives CASSPGVGPSSPVNEQFF.

V gene TRBV20-1 combines with J gene TRBJ2-7; a weak D match, TRBD2 (6 bases). CDR1 DFQATT and CDR2 SNEGSKA come from the germline V gene (reference sequence). Deletions cut 5 bases from V and 6 bases from J, with 20 bases between. CDR3 length: 14 residues. CDR3 loop: CSAVGGDGLGEQYF. The CDR3 DNA sequence: TGCAGTGCTGTTGGAGGGGACGGCCTTGGCGAGCAGTACTTC.

The genes are TRBV6-6 and TRBJ1-1; possibly TRBD1 for D (6 bases). The length of the CDR3 is 13 residues. V lost 6 bases and J 5 bases, leaving 13 bases between the germline ends. Germline-derived CDR1 and CDR2 are MNHNY and SVGAGI (reference sequence). The CDR3 sequence: CASRRGERTEAFF. The CDR3 coding sequence is TGTGCCAGCAGAAGGGGGGAGAGGACTGAAGCTTTCTTT.

This clonotype was counted between two and nine times. The genes are TRBV11-2 and TRBJ2-5; no reliable D call. This CDR3 region has 19 residues. Germline loops: CDR1 SGHAT, CDR2 FQNNGV. Trimming pared 2 bases from V and 1 base from J, leaving 23 bases between. As DNA, the CDR3 is TGTGCCAGCAGCTTATCCCCCCTCTTAGGGTGGGGTATCCAAGAGACCCAGTACTTC. Translating gives CASSLSPLLGWGIQETQYF.

V and J are TRBV3-1 and TRBJ2-3; D gene uncertain. The V and J ends lost 4 bases and 5 bases respectively, with 7 bases between them. The germline gives CDR1 LGHDT, CDR2 YNNKEL (reference sequence). The CDR3 is made up of 12 amino acids. CDR3 nucleotides: TGTGCCAGCAGCCGTCACGGAGATACGCAGTATTTT. It is translated as CASSRHGDTQYF.

The CDR3 spells CASSVDPGQINEKLFF. CDR3 coding DNA: TGTGCCAGCAGCGTGGATCCTGGACAAATCAATGAAAAACTGTTTTTT. V and J are TRBV9 and TRBJ1-4; D is possibly TRBD1 (5 bases). With 2 bases removed from V and 5 bases from J, the gap between germline ends came to 16 bases. This CDR3 comprises 16 residues. Germline V gene sequence: CDR1 SGDLS, CDR2 YYNGEE. Using reference TRBV9 and TRBJ1-4 for the parts outside the CDR3, the full variable domain is DSGVTQTPKHLITATGQRVTLRCSPRSGDLSVYWYQQSLDQGLQFLIQYYNGEERAKGNILERFSAQQFPDLHSELNLSSLELGDSALYFCASSVDPGQINEKLFFGSGTQLSVL.